This TCR beta chain was captured in a study of cytomegalovirus exposure and HLA in healthy donors. Overall study context: The approximately 700 first-cohort repertoires shared a platform with the approximately 130 validation repertoires, as reported in a later analysis.

A remark on this clone: Its antigen remains unknown.

The CDR3 has 13 residues. V was trimmed by 3 bases and J by 3 bases, leaving 7 bases between them. CDR1 and CDR2 from the germline V gene are KGHSH and LQKENI. The protocol was immunoSEQ multiplex PCR, while the TCRdb copy is restricted to in-frame clones and leaves out a portion. The top ten hold around 22% of the sample, which has some 140,000 clones, 86% seen once. Points from the study as a whole: Clusters of TCRs from the first cohort tended to co-occur in the 95 to 150 validation repertoires (as a later analysis found). The majority of TCR sequences were rare, yet some public TCRs appeared in many donors. Cytomegalovirus association was assigned to under 200 TCR beta chains.

This TCR came from a man between 18 and 35 years old in good health and CMV-seropositive. The sequenced material came from PBMCs. The V gene is TRBV18, the J gene TRBJ2-3; perhaps TRBD2 as D (6 bases). The CDR3 protein is CASSPTRTDTQYF. In DNA form, the CDR3 reads TGTGCCAGCTCACCGACTAGAACAGATACGCAGTATTTT.